These 23 T cell receptor beta chains came from one sample sequenced in a study of OX40 agonist ivuxolimab in advanced cancers. Clones were read by immunoSEQ multiplex PCR, and TCRdb kept only the in-frame ones, dropping some. The data show some 78,000 clones, more than 85% seen once. Here the sequenced sample was CD4+ or CD8+ T cells sorted from blood, taken in a trial of the OX40 agonist ivuxolimab. The receptors come from an adult with an advanced solid tumor such as melanoma, head and neck, liver or kidney cancer.

The V gene is TRBV5-1, the J gene TRBJ1-6; the D is unclear. This CDR3 has 16 residues. Trimming took off 3 bases at V and 6 bases at J, with 16 bases between the two ends. CDR1 SGHRS and CDR2 YFSETQ come from the germline V gene. CDR3 residues: CASSWINTGSNSPLHF. DNA of the CDR3: TGCGCCAGCAGCTGGATCAATACCGGGAGTAATTCACCCCTCCACTTT.

The chain carries TRBV28 and TRBJ1-2; 9 nucleotides agree with TRBD1. The V and J ends lost 4 bases and 1 base, in that order; junction bases with no gene match: 4. Germline V lookup: CDR1 MDHEN, CDR2 SYDVKM. This CDR3 contains 15 residues. Written as DNA, the CDR3 is TGTGCCAGCAGTTCCGGGACAGGGCATAACTATGGCTACACCTTC. Residues: CASSSGTGHNYGYTF.

This clone was observed a single time. The chain links TRBV5-4 to TRBJ2-3; TRBD2 is a possible D gene (6 bases). This CDR3 is 14 amino acids long. The germline V gene encodes CDR1 SGHNT and CDR2 YYREEE (reference sequence). The germline V and J ends were trimmed by 5 bases and 4 bases, with 14 bases remaining between them. CDR3 amino acids: CASRKDWGADTQYF. As DNA, the CDR3 is TGTGCCAGCAGAAAAGACTGGGGGGCAGATACGCAGTATTTT.

This clone was counted a few times. The chain has TRBV28 and TRBJ1-5; 7 bases are a match to TRBD1. Germline values: CDR1 MDHEN, CDR2 SYDVKM. Unmatched junction bases numbered 4, after V lost 7 bases and J lost 4 bases. The CDR3 is 13 amino acids. DNA for the CDR3: TGTGCCAGCAACCCAGGGGGAAATCAGCCCCAGCATTTT. The encoded protein is CASNPGGNQPQHF.

The genes are TRBV7-9 and TRBJ1-1; a weak D match, TRBD1 (5 bases). Germline V gives CDR1 SEHNR, CDR2 FQNEAQ (reference sequence). This CDR3 is 16 amino acids long. V shed 5 bases and J shed 3 bases, with 19 bases lying between them. The CDR3 DNA is TGTGCCAGCAGCCCGGGCCCTGGGGCCGGGGACACTGAAGCTTTCTTT. Its protein is CASSPGPGAGDTEAFF.

This clone has more than one count but fewer than ten. The chain uses TRBV4-3 and TRBJ2-1; D assignment may be TRBD1 or TRBD2 (5 bases each). Germline values: CDR1 LGHNA, CDR2 YSLEER. The ends were cut back, 0 bases at V and 0 bases at J, with 9 bases in the middle. The CDR3 length is 16 residues. The CDR3 bases are TGCGCCAGCAGCCAAGATAGGGACCCCTCCTACAATGAGCAGTTCTTC. This sequence encodes CASSQDRDPSYNEQFF.

V gene TRBV19 combines with J gene TRBJ2-3; no clear D gene. Per germline, CDR1 LNHDA and CDR2 SQIVND (reference sequence). With 4 bases removed from V and 2 bases from J, the gap between germline ends came to 7 bases. The CDR3 covers 13 residues. CDR3 nucleotides: TGTGCCAGTAGTACTCTCCTCACAGATACGCAGTATTTT. Translating it yields CASSTLLTDTQYF.

The genes are TRBV28 and TRBJ2-7; D uncertain. CDR1 is MDHEN, CDR2 SYDVKM, per germline. V shed 2 bases and J shed 7 bases, with 15 bases lying between them. The CDR3 has 14 amino acids. In DNA form, the CDR3 reads TGTGCCAGCAGTTTAGTACCAGACCTTAGGGAGCAGTACTTC. Translating it yields CASSLVPDLREQYF.

This clone turned up a few times. This rearrangement joins TRBV7-9 to TRBJ2-6, with 7 bases that match TRBD1. Germline V lookup: CDR1 SEHNR, CDR2 FQNEAQ (reference sequence). The CDR3 loop spans 17 amino acids. The J segment lost 2 bases and the V segment lost 5 bases, leaving 9 bases of the junction unmatched. CDR3 residues: CASSPKTGSTGANVLTF. The CDR3 coding sequence is TGTGCCAGCAGCCCGAAGACAGGGAGTACTGGGGCCAACGTCCTGACTTTC.

The sample holds a few counts of this clone. The chain uses TRBV2 and TRBJ1-5; TRBD1 matches at 7 bases. The J segment lost 5 bases and the V segment lost 3 bases, leaving 4 bases of the junction unmatched. The CDR3 has 14 residues. In germline, CDR1 is SNHLY, CDR2 FYNNEI. The chain's CDR3 is CASSDRGLDQPQHF. The DNA for the CDR3 is TGTGCCAGCAGTGACAGGGGGTTGGATCAGCCCCAGCATTTT.

The table lists this clone with a count of one. The V call is TRBV5-1, the J call TRBJ1-6; 7 positions agree with TRBD1. J lost 12 bases, V lost 3 bases, and 3 bases had no gene match. There are 12 residues in the CDR3. Germline V gene data show CDR1 as SGHRS and CDR2 as YFSETQ. The CDR3 loop is CASSSTGEPLHF. In nucleotides, the CDR3 is TGCGCCAGCAGCTCTACAGGGGAACCCCTCCACTTT.

This clone was counted a single time. This chain uses TRBV15 with TRBJ1-2; TRBD1 agrees at 9 bases. Germline V gene lookup returns CDR1 LNHNV and CDR2 YYDKDF (reference sequence). The length of the CDR3 is 18 residues. V gave up 0 bases and J gave up 2 bases; unmatched junction bases: 10. The CDR3, as DNA: TGTGCCACCAGCAGAGAAATGGGACAGGGAGCCTTCAACTATGGCTACACCTTC. Translated, it gives CATSREMGQGAFNYGYTF.

The chain links TRBV6-6 to TRBJ1-2; D gene uncertain. The CDR3 has 11 residues. Trimming took 8 bases from V and 4 from J, leaving 8 bases between them. CDR1 MNHNY and CDR2 SVGAGI come from the germline V gene (reference sequence). This CDR3 is CASGDGYGYTF. The CDR3, as DNA: TGTGCCAGCGGGGATGGCTATGGCTACACCTTC.

This clone was counted a few times. The V and J genes are TRBV10-3 and TRBJ1-4, with a tentative D call TRBD1 (5 bases). Trimming removed 4 bases at V and 6 bases at J, with 9 bases between. From germline, CDR1 is ENHRY and CDR2 SYGVKD. The CDR3 loop spans 13 amino acids. CDR3 bases: TGTGCCATCAGTGCCAGGGAGGATGAAAAACTGTTTTTT. It codes for CAISAREDEKLFF.

V gene TRBV7-2 combines with J gene TRBJ2-5, with 8 bases that match TRBD1. This CDR3 comprises 15 residues. V lost 6 bases to trimming and J lost 2 bases; unmatched junction nucleotides: 8. Germline V gene data show CDR1 as SGHTA and CDR2 as FQGNSA. The CDR3 loop reads CASSATGGRQETQYF. As DNA, the CDR3 is TGTGCCAGCAGTGCTACAGGGGGTAGGCAAGAGACCCAGTACTTC.

The chain combines TRBV5-4 with TRBJ2-5; D unresolved. The CDR3 contains 14 residues. Trimming cost V 3 bases and J 1 base, with 10 bases left between them. The germline V gene has CDR1 SGHNT and CDR2 YYREEE (reference sequence). CDR3 residues: CASSSTLGQETQYF. The CDR3 DNA reads as TGTGCCAGCAGCTCCACCCTAGGCCAAGAGACCCAGTACTTC.

V usage is TRBV7-6 and J usage is TRBJ1-4; D not certain. With 2 bases removed from V and 0 bases from J, the gap between germline ends came to 10 bases. CDR3 length: 16 residues. Germline assignment: CDR1 SGHVS and CDR2 FNYEAQ. The DNA for the CDR3 is TGTGCCAGCAGCTTATGGTCTACTGCAACTAATGAAAAACTGTTTTTT. Encoded protein: CASSLWSTATNEKLFF. Full variable domain (remainder filled in from reference TRBV7-6 and TRBJ1-4): GAGVSQSPRYKVTKRGQDVALRCDPISGHVSLYWYRQALGQGPEFLTYFNYEAQQDKSGLPNDRFSAERPEGSISTLTIQRTEQRDSAMYRCASSLWSTATNEKLFFGSGTQLSVL.

V usage is TRBV7-2 and J usage is TRBJ2-2; D unresolved. The CDR3 is 15 amino acids. Trimming took off 0 bases at V and 4 bases at J, with 9 bases between the two ends. In germline, CDR1 is SGHTA, CDR2 FQGNSA. The CDR3 reads CASSLAGPFTGELFF. Here the CDR3 DNA reads TGTGCCAGCAGCTTAGCCGGGCCCTTCACCGGGGAGCTGTTTTTT.

The V gene is TRBV28, the J gene TRBJ1-5, with TRBD1 matching 9 bases. CDR1 MDHEN and CDR2 SYDVKM come from the germline V gene. V trimming: 6 bases; J trimming: 11 bases; junction bases outside the gene matches: 11. This CDR3 comprises 14 residues. CDR3 in DNA: TGTGCCAGCAGAGTAGACAGGGGGGGATTGGCCCAGCATTTT. Protein: CASRVDRGGLAQHF.

This sequence joins TRBV7-3 and TRBJ2-7; possibly TRBD1 or TRBD2 for D (5 bases each). From germline, CDR1 is SGHTA and CDR2 FQGTGA. The CDR3 has 16 amino acids. Trimming stripped 5 bases from V and 0 bases from J, with 17 bases between. CDR3 nucleotides: TGTGCCAGCAGCCCCCAGTCCGGGGACGCCTCCTACGAGCAGTACTTC. Translated: CASSPQSGDASYEQYF.

The table lists this clone with a count of one. The rearrangement uses TRBV4-1 and TRBJ2-7; 9 nucleotides match TRBD2. Looked up from germline, CDR1 is MGHRA and CDR2 is YSYEKL. The CDR3 contains 18 residues. The trim removed 0 bases at V and 0 bases at J, leaving 9 bases unmatched. CDR3 sequence (DNA): TGCGCCAGCAGCCAAGATTCGGCTAGCGGGACCTACTCCTACGAGCAGTACTTC. This translates into CASSQDSASGTYSYEQYF.

The V and J genes are TRBV19 and TRBJ2-7; 7 bases are shared with TRBD1. The J segment lost 2 bases and the V segment lost 4 bases, leaving 5 bases of the junction unmatched. CDR1 is LNHDA and CDR2 is SQIVND in the germline V gene (reference sequence). The CDR3 contains 14 residues. CDR3 region: CASSKPGQTYEQYF. In DNA form, the CDR3 reads TGTGCCAGTAGTAAACCGGGACAGACCTACGAGCAGTACTTC.

The chain uses TRBV19 and TRBJ2-7; TRBD2 agrees at 10 bases. The length of the CDR3 is 15 residues. Germline values: CDR1 LNHDA, CDR2 SQIVND (reference sequence). J gave up 3 bases and V 5 bases, and 7 bases lay outside the gene matches. DNA of the CDR3: TGTGCCAGTAGTGCCCTAGCGGGAGTTTACTACGAGCAGTACTTC. It is translated as CASSALAGVYYEQYF.